These 31 T cell receptor beta chains were all obtained from the same sample, sequenced in a study of blood T cell repertoires in COVID-19. This table comes from immunoSEQ multiplex PCR, and its TCRdb copy is limited to in-frame clones, with some not included. This sample has under 150,000 clones, with more than 70% found just once. Sample: peripheral blood. These receptor sequences come from a woman in her sixties or seventies who had recovered from COVID-19.

V and J are TRBV7-2 and TRBJ2-3, with D tentatively TRBD2 (5 bases). Deletions cut 0 bases from V and 10 bases from J, with 14 bases between. Germline values: CDR1 SGHTA, CDR2 FQGNSA. This CDR3 contains 14 residues. The CDR3 nucleotides are TGTGCCAGCAGCTTAGCCCCCTCGGAGGCAGCGCAGTATTTT. Translating it yields CASSLAPSEAAQYF.

In its sample, this clone was seen a few times. This chain uses TRBV27 with TRBJ1-2; D unclear. V was pared by 6 bases and J by 2 bases, with 13 bases between. Per the germline V gene, CDR1 is MNHEY and CDR2 is SMNVEV (reference sequence). The CDR3 totals 14 residues. The CDR3 sequence: CASRQNRRNYGYTF. The DNA for the CDR3 is TGTGCCAGCAGACAGAACCGTAGAAACTATGGCTACACCTTC.

This chain connects TRBV7-2 to TRBJ1-2, with TRBD1 as a possible D gene (6 bases). Germline CDR1 and CDR2: SGHTA and FQGNSA. V gave up 5 bases and J gave up 8 bases, with 18 bases separating them. The CDR3 extends over 14 amino acids. The DNA of the CDR3 is TGTGCCAGCAGCCCAGGGCGGCAGGGGTCGGGCTACACCTTC. This encodes CASSPGRQGSGYTF.

This rearrangement joins TRBV5-6 to TRBJ2-7; D uncertain. V shed 1 base and J shed 5 bases, with 10 bases lying between them. The germline V gene encodes CDR1 SGHDT and CDR2 YYEEEE. The CDR3 spans 13 residues. The DNA for the CDR3 is TGTGCCAGCAGCTTGCGAGCCGTCCACGAGCAGTACTTC. Translating gives CASSLRAVHEQYF.

This chain links TRBV3-1 (or the pseudogene TRBV3-2) with TRBJ1-1, with TRBD1 matching over 8 bases. The germline V gene has CDR1 LGHDT and CDR2 YNNKEL (reference sequence). This CDR3 spans 15 amino acids. V lost 4 bases and J lost 1; bases outside the gene matches: 5. The CDR3 coding sequence is TGTGCCAGCAGCCGCCGGACAGGGACGAACACTGAAGCTTTCTTT. Amino acids: CASSRRTGTNTEAFF.

V and J are TRBV4-1 and TRBJ1-6; D not certain. V was shortened by 0 bases and J by 10 bases, with 7 bases between the two germline ends. CDR3 length: 13 residues. The germline CDR1 and CDR2 sequences are MGHRA and YSYEKL. For the CDR3, the DNA is TGCGCCAGCAGCCAAGAGAGTCGGTCACCCCTCCACTTT. Translated: CASSQESRSPLHF.

The chain joins TRBV2 to TRBJ2-7, with 7 bases lining up with TRBD1. The CDR3 length is 13 residues. Germline V gene sequence: CDR1 SNHLY, CDR2 FYNNEI. The J segment lost 2 bases and the V segment lost 6 bases, leaving 4 bases of the junction unmatched. This CDR3 is CASRTDRTYEQYF. The CDR3 DNA sequence: TGTGCCAGCAGGACGGACAGGACCTACGAGCAGTACTTC.

The chain recombines TRBV11-2 with TRBJ2-3; 12 nucleotides match TRBD2. The J segment lost 0 bases and the V segment lost 5 bases, leaving 3 bases of the junction unmatched. The CDR3 consists of 16 residues. The V gene's germline CDR1 is SGHAT and CDR2 FQNNGV. As DNA, the CDR3 is TGTGCCAGCAGCGGGGGACTAGCGGGCAGCACAGATACGCAGTATTTT. Residues: CASSGGLAGSTDTQYF.

The J gene is TRBJ1-1, the V gene TRBV19; the D gene is possibly TRBD1 (5 bases). V shed 6 bases and J shed 6 bases, with 20 bases lying between them. The CDR3 consists of 15 residues. The germline gives CDR1 LNHDA, CDR2 SQIVND (reference sequence). The DNA of the CDR3 is TGTGCCAGTAGGGACCTAACAGGATTTCGGGCTGAAGCTTTCTTT. Encoded protein: CASRDLTGFRAEAFF.

The genes are TRBV6-5 and TRBJ2-5; a possible D gene is TRBD1 (6 bases). The germline V gene encodes CDR1 MNHEY and CDR2 SVGAGI. The CDR3 sequence is 14 residues long. V dropped 8 bases and J dropped 5 bases, with 18 bases sitting between them. This CDR3 reads CASGSNRVDETQYF. The CDR3 region has the DNA TGTGCCAGCGGATCCAACAGGGTGGACGAGACCCAGTACTTC.

The chain couples TRBV2 to TRBJ1-6, with 11 bases identical to TRBD1. This CDR3 has 15 amino acids. V was pared by 6 bases and J by 4 bases, with 2 bases of the junction left unmatched. Germline V gene data show CDR1 as SNHLY and CDR2 as FYNNEI. The CDR3 coding sequence is TGTGCCAGCAGCGGGACAGGGGGTTATAATTCACCCCTCCACTTT. It translates to CASSGTGGYNSPLHF. Full variable domain (outside the CDR3, taken from reference TRBV2 and TRBJ1-6): EPEVTQTPSHQVTQMGQEVILRCVPISNHLYFYWYRQILGQKVEFLVSFYNNEISEKSEIFDDQFSVERPDGSNFTLKIRSTKLEDSAMYFCASSGTGGYNSPLHFGNGTRLTVT.

This sequence joins TRBV27 and TRBJ1-2; maybe TRBD1 (6 bases). This CDR3 has 14 amino acids. V was cut by 1 base and J by 7 bases, with 13 bases left in between. CDR1 is MNHEY and CDR2 is SMNVEV in the germline V gene (reference sequence). CDR3 sequence reads: CASSLLGGKVGYTF. CDR3 coding DNA: TGTGCCAGCAGTTTATTAGGGGGAAAGGTTGGCTACACCTTC.

The chain joins TRBV12-3 or TRBV12-4 to TRBJ1-2, with 10 bases lining up with TRBD1. CDR3 size: 12 residues. Losses at the gene ends were 7 bases for V and 8 bases for J; bases not matched to a gene: 4. The CDR3 spells CASTGQGSGYTF. The CDR3 DNA is TGTGCCAGCACGGGACAGGGGAGCGGCTACACCTTC.

This rearrangement joins TRBV19 to TRBJ2-3, with a tentative D call TRBD2 (6 bases). Trimming cost V 5 bases and J 0 bases, with 9 bases left between them. CDR3 length: 14 amino acids. Germline V gene data show CDR1 as LNHDA and CDR2 as SQIVND (reference sequence). CDR3 amino acids: CASSGGLSTDTQYF. CDR3 bases: TGTGCCAGTAGTGGGGGACTGAGCACAGATACGCAGTATTTT.

The chain joins TRBV19 to TRBJ2-1, with 10 bases that match TRBD2. Germline values: CDR1 LNHDA, CDR2 SQIVND (reference sequence). This CDR3 is 14 amino acids long. V gave up 4 bases and J gave up 4 bases; unmatched junction bases: 1. DNA for the CDR3: TGTGCCAGTAGTACGGGACTAGCGTACAATGAGCAGTTCTTC. Encoded protein: CASSTGLAYNEQFF.

The gene calls are TRBV20-1 and TRBJ2-3, with TRBD2 as a possible D gene (5 bases). V lost 3 bases and J lost 8, with 12 bases in between. Looked up from germline, CDR1 is DFQATT and CDR2 is SNEGSKA (reference sequence). The CDR3 spans 12 residues. The CDR3 spells CSASRGQGTQYF. Here the CDR3 DNA reads TGCAGTGCTAGTCGGGGTCAAGGTACGCAGTATTTT.

V and J are TRBV10-3 and TRBJ1-1; 7 nucleotides agree with TRBD1. V lost 4 bases to trimming and J lost 1 base; unmatched junction nucleotides: 6. The V gene's germline CDR1 is ENHRY and CDR2 SYGVKD. The CDR3 loop spans 15 amino acids. CDR3 residues: CAISATGAKNTEAFF. CDR3 coding DNA: TGTGCCATCAGTGCTACAGGGGCCAAGAACACTGAAGCTTTCTTT.

This chain connects TRBV7-8 to TRBJ1-5; 7 nucleotides agree with TRBD1. Unmatched junction bases numbered 7, after V lost 4 bases and J lost 7 bases. This CDR3 has 14 residues. Germline CDR1 is SGHVS and CDR2 is FQNEAQ. CDR3 loop: CASSSVDRAQPQHF. Here the CDR3 DNA reads TGTGCCAGCAGCTCGGTAGACAGGGCCCAGCCCCAGCATTTT. Full variable domain (rest looked up from reference TRBV7-8 and TRBJ1-5): GAGVSQSPRYKVAKRGQDVALRCDPISGHVSLFWYQQALGQGPEFLTYFQNEAQLDKSGLPSDRFFAERPEGSVSTLKIQRTQQEDSAVYLCASSSVDRAQPQHFGDGTRLSIL.

The CDR3 spells CASSQVREKLFF. In DNA form, the CDR3 reads TGCGCCAGCAGCCAAGTTCGTGAAAAACTGTTTTTT. V is TRBV4-3 and J is TRBJ1-4; D gene unclear. This CDR3 is 12 amino acids long. V shed 1 base and J shed 7 bases, with 4 bases lying between them. Germline CDR1 reads LGHNA; CDR2 reads YSLEER.

V is TRBV6-2 or TRBV6-3 and J is TRBJ2-7; D uncertain. With 4 bases removed from V and 7 bases from J, the gap between germline ends came to 11 bases. This CDR3 comprises 12 residues. Germline V gene data show CDR1 as MNHEY and CDR2 as SVGEGT. This CDR3 is CASSFFPPEQYF. CDR3 sequence (DNA): TGTGCCAGCAGTTTCTTCCCCCCGGAGCAGTACTTC.

V usage is TRBV28 and J usage is TRBJ2-7, with 7 nucleotides matching TRBD1. Germline CDR1 MDHEN, CDR2 SYDVKM. The V and J ends lost 5 bases and 0 bases, in that order; junction bases with no gene match: 7. CDR3 length: 15 residues. The chain's CDR3 is CASSLRGPLSYEQYF. The CDR3 region has the DNA TGTGCCAGCAGTCTTAGGGGGCCGCTCTCCTACGAGCAGTACTTC.

The chain couples TRBV4-1 to TRBJ2-3; D uncertain. This CDR3 is 16 amino acids long. V was shortened by 0 bases and J by 2 bases, with 12 bases between the two germline ends. From germline, CDR1 is MGHRA and CDR2 YSYEKL. The CDR3 sequence: CASSQDPYPNTDTQYF. In DNA form, the CDR3 reads TGCGCCAGCAGCCAAGATCCCTACCCCAACACAGATACGCAGTATTTT.

This rearrangement joins TRBV19 to TRBJ2-2; maybe TRBD1 (5 bases). V was clipped by 6 bases and J by 5 bases, with 10 bases between them. The CDR3 loop spans 13 amino acids. CDR1 is LNHDA and CDR2 is SQIVND in the germline V gene (reference sequence). The CDR3 DNA reads TGTGCCAGTAGAAAGGGGCGGACCGGGGAGCTGTTTTTT. Its translation is CASRKGRTGELFF.

This chain joins TRBV7-2 and TRBJ2-3, with D possibly being TRBD2 (6 bases). The CDR3 is 17 amino acids. CDR1 is SGHTA, CDR2 FQGNSA, per germline. V was clipped by 3 bases and J by 5 bases, with 21 bases between them. CDR3 nucleotide sequence: TGTGCCAGCAGCTTGAACCTTCTAGCGCTTGGGGGAGATACGCAGTATTTT. It is translated as CASSLNLLALGGDTQYF.

J is TRBJ2-7 and V is TRBV28; perhaps TRBD1 as D (5 bases). In germline, CDR1 is MDHEN, CDR2 SYDVKM. The CDR3 covers 14 residues. Trimming cost V 9 bases and J 0 bases, with 15 bases left between them. Here the CDR3 DNA reads TGTGCCAGATTCAACAGGAGACACTCCTACGAGCAGTACTTC. This gives the protein CARFNRRHSYEQYF.

The CDR3 loop reads CASSLGGDQPQHF. The DNA for the CDR3 is TGTGCCAGCAGCCTGGGAGGAGATCAGCCCCAGCATTTT. This sequence joins TRBV5-5 and TRBJ1-5; the D is unclear. Germline CDR1 and CDR2: SGHKS and YYEKEE (reference sequence). The CDR3 totals 13 residues. The V end lost 4 bases, the J end lost 5 bases, and 10 bases lay between the germline ends.

The rearrangement joins TRBV14 to TRBJ2-7; D unresolved. From germline, CDR1 is SGHDN and CDR2 FVKESK. The CDR3 loop spans 14 amino acids. V was clipped by 0 bases and J by 1 base, with 7 bases between them. CDR3: CASSQEYGSYEQYF. Here the CDR3 DNA reads TGTGCCAGCAGCCAAGAATACGGTTCCTACGAGCAGTACTTC.

CDR3 nucleotide sequence: TGTGCCAGCCCCGGGGAGGTAGCGGGGGGGAGAAACATTCAGTACTTC. This encodes CASPGEVAGGRNIQYF. This chain uses TRBV28 with TRBJ2-4; 11 bases agree with TRBD2. Germline CDR1 reads MDHEN; CDR2 reads SYDVKM. There are 16 residues in the CDR3. The V segment lost 8 bases and the J segment 6 bases; nucleotides outside the gene matches: 12.

This rearrangement joins TRBV12-3 or TRBV12-4 to TRBJ2-2; a weak D match, TRBD2 (5 bases). There are 13 residues in the CDR3. Between the trimmed V and J ends, which lost 7 bases and 6 bases, there was a span of 12 bases. CDR3 region: CASTGGPPGELFF. CDR3 sequence (DNA): TGTGCCAGCACCGGAGGCCCTCCCGGGGAGCTGTTTTTT.

The chain combines TRBV19 with TRBJ2-1, with 9 bases aligning to TRBD1. Trimming took 6 bases from V and 7 from J; bases not matched to a gene: 7. CDR1 is LNHDA and CDR2 is SQIVND in the germline V gene (reference sequence). The CDR3 has 14 residues. This CDR3 is CASSPGDRVNEQFF. Written as DNA, the CDR3 is TGTGCCAGTAGCCCCGGGGACAGGGTGAATGAGCAGTTCTTC.

This clone occurred a few times. The CDR3 region has the DNA TGTGCCAGCAGTTTCTCGGGAGGGGAGCTGTTTTTT. Translation gives CASSFSGGELFF. The chain employs TRBV12-3 or TRBV12-4 and TRBJ2-2; D possibly corresponds to TRBD2 (5 bases). This CDR3 region has 12 residues. V shed 3 bases and J shed 8 bases, with 7 bases lying between them.